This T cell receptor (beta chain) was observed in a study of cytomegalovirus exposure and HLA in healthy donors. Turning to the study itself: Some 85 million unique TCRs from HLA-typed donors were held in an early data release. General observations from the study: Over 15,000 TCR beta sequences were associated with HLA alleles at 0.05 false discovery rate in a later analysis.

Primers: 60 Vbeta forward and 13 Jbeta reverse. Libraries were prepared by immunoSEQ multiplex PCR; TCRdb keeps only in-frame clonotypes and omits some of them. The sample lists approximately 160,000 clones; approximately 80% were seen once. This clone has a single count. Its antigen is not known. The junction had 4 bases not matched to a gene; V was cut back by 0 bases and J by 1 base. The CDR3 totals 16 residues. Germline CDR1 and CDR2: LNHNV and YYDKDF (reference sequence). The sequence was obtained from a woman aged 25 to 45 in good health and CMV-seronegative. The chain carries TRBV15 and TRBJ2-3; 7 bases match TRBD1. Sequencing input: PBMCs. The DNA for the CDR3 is TGTGCCACCAGCAGAGAAGGGGGCGTGGGCACAGATACGCAGTATTTT. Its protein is CATSREGGVGTDTQYF.